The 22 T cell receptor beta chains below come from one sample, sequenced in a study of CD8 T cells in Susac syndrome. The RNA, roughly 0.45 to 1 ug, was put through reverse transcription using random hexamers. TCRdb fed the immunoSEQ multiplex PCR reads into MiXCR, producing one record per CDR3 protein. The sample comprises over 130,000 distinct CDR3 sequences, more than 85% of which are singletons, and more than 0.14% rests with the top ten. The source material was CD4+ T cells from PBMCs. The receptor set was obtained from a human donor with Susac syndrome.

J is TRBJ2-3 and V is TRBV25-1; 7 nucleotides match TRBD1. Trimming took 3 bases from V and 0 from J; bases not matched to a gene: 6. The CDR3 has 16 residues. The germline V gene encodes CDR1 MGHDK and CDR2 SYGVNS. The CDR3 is CASSESTGRSTDTQYF. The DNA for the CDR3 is TGTGCCAGCAGTGAGTCGACAGGGCGTAGCACAGATACGCAGTATTTT. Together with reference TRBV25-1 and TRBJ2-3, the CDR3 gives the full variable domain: EADIYQTPRYLVIGTGKKITLECSQTMGHDKMYWYQQDPGMELHLIHYSYGVNSTEKGDLSSESTVSRIRTEHFPLTLESARPSHTSQYLCASSESTGRSTDTQYFGPGTRLTVL.

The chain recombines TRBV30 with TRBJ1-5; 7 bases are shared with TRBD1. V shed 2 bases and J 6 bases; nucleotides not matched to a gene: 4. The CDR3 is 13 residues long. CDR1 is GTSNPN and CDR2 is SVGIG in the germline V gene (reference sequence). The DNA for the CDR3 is TGTGCCTGGAGTCGACAGGGAGGTCAGCCCCAGCATTTT. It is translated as CAWSRQGGQPQHF.

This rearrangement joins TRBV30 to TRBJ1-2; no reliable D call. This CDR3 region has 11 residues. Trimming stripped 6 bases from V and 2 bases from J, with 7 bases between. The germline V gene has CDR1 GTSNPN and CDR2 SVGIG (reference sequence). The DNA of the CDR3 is TGTGCCTGTGACGGGAACTATGGCTACACCTTC. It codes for CACDGNYGYTF.

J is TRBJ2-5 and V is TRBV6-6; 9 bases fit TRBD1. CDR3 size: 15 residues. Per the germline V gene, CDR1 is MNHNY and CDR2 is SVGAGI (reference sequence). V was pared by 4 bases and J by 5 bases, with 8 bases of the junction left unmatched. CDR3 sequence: CASSSPRDRVETQYF. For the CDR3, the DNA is TGTGCCAGCAGTTCCCCCCGGGACAGGGTGGAGACCCAGTACTTC.

The CDR3 loop is CASSRTGRESYGYTF. The CDR3 DNA reads as TGTGCCAGCAGCAGAACAGGGCGGGAATCCTATGGCTACACCTTC. This chain uses TRBV12-3 or TRBV12-4 with TRBJ1-2; D is possibly TRBD1 (6 bases). The CDR3 has 15 amino acids. V lost 6 bases, J lost 4 bases, and 18 bases lay in between.

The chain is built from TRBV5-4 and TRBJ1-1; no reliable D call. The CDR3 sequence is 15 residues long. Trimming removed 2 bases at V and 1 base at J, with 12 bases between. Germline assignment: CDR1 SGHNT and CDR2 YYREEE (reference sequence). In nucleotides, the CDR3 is TGTGCCAGCAGCTTTAGAGAATTGGCGAACACTGAAGCTTTCTTT. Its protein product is CASSFRELANTEAFF.

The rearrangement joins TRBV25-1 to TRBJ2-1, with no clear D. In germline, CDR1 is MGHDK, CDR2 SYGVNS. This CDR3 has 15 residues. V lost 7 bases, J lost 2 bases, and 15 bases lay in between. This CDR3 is CASTDPRSPYNEQFF. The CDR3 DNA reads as TGTGCCAGCACCGACCCGAGGAGTCCCTACAATGAGCAGTTCTTC.

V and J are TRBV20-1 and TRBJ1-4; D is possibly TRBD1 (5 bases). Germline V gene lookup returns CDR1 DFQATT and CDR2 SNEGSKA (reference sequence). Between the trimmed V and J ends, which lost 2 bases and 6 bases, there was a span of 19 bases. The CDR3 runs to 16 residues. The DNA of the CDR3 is TGCAGTGCTAGAAACCGGGACCCCCGTGGGCATGAAAAACTGTTTTTT. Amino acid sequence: CSARNRDPRGHEKLFF.

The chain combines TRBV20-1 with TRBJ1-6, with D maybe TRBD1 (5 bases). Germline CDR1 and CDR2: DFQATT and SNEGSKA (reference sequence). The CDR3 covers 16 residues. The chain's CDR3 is CSSGRGLSSYNSPLHF. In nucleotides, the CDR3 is TGCAGCAGCGGACGGGGACTAAGCTCCTATAATTCACCCCTCCACTTT.

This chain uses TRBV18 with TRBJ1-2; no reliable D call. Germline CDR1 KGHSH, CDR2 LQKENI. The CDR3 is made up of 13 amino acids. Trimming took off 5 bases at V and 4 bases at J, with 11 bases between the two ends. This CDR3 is CASSVDKGYGYTF. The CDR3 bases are TGTGCCAGCTCAGTGGATAAAGGCTATGGCTACACCTTC.

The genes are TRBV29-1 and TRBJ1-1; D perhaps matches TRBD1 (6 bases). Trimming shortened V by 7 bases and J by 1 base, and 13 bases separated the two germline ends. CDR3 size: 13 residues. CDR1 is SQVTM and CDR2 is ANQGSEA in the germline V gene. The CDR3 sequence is CSAAQGTNTEAFF. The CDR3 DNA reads TGCAGCGCCGCTCAGGGGACGAACACTGAAGCTTTCTTT.

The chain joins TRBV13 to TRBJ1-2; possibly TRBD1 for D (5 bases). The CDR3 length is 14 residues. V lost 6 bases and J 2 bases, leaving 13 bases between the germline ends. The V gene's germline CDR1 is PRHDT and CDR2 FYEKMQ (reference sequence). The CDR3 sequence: CASSSSTENYGYTF. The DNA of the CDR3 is TGTGCCAGCAGTTCCTCGACAGAGAACTATGGCTACACCTTC.

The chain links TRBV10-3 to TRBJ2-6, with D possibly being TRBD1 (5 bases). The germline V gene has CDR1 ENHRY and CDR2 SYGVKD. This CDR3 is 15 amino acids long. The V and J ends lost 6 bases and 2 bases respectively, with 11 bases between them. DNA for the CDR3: TGTGCCATCAGGGGTCAGGGTACTGGGGCCAACGTCCTGACTTTC. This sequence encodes CAIRGQGTGANVLTF.

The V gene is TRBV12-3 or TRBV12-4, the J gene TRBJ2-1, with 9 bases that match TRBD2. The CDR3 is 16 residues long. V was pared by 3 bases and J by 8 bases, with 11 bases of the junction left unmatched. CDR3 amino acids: CASSLMTASGTHEQFF. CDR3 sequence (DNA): TGTGCCAGCAGTTTGATGACGGCTAGCGGGACCCATGAGCAGTTCTTC.

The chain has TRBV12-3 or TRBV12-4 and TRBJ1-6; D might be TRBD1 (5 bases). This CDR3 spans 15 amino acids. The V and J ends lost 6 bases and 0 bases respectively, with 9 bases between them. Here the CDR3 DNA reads TGTGCCAGCAGGGGACCGAGCTCCTATAATTCACCCCTCCACTTT. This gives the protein CASRGPSSYNSPLHF.

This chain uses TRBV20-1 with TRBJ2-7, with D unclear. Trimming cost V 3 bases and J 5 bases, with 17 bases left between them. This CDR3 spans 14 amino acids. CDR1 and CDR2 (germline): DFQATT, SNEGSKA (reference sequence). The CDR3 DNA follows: TGCAGTGCTAGCGCCAGCGCCCAGAAGGACGAGCAGTACTTC. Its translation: CSASASAQKDEQYF.

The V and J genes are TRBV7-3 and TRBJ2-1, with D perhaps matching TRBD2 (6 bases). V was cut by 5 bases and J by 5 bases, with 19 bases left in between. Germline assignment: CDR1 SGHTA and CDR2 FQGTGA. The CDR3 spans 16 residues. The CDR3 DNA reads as TGTGCCAGCAGCCCAAGGCCGAGCGGGCTGCACAATGAGCAGTTCTTC. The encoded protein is CASSPRPSGLHNEQFF.

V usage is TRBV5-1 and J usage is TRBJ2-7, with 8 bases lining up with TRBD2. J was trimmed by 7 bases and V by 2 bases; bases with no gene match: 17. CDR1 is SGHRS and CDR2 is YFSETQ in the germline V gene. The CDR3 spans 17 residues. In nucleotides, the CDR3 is TGCGCCAGCAGCTTCTTGTCGGCCCGAGCGGGAGTTGGGGAGCAGTACTTC. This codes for CASSFLSARAGVGEQYF.

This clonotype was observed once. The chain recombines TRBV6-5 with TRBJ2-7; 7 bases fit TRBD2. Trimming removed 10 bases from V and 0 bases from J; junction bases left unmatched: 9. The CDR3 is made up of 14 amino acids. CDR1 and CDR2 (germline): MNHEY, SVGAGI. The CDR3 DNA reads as TGTGCCACGTCCCGGGGGGACCGCTCCTACGAGCAGTACTTC. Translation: CATSRGDRSYEQYF.

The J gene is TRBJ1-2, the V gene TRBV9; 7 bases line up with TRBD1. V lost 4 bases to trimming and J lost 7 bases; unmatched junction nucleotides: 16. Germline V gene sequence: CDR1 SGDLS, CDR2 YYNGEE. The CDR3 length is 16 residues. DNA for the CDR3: TGTGCCAGCAGCCCTCGAGGAGGGGGCGTTATTGGTGGCTACACCTTC. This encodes CASSPRGGGVIGGYTF.

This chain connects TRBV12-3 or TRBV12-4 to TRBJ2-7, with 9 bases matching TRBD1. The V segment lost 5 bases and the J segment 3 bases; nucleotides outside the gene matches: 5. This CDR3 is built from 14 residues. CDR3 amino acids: CASSAGTGLYEQYF. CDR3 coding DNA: TGTGCCAGCAGTGCCGGGACAGGGCTCTACGAGCAGTACTTC.

CDR3 sequence reads: CASSPGGGADRQPQHF. The CDR3 region has the DNA TGTGCCAGCAGCCCGGGTGGAGGGGCCGATCGTCAGCCCCAGCATTTT. V and J are TRBV28 and TRBJ1-5; weak D call: TRBD1 (5 bases). Germline V gene sequence: CDR1 MDHEN, CDR2 SYDVKM. V lost 6 bases to trimming and J lost 6 bases, with 21 bases between them. The CDR3 loop spans 16 amino acids.